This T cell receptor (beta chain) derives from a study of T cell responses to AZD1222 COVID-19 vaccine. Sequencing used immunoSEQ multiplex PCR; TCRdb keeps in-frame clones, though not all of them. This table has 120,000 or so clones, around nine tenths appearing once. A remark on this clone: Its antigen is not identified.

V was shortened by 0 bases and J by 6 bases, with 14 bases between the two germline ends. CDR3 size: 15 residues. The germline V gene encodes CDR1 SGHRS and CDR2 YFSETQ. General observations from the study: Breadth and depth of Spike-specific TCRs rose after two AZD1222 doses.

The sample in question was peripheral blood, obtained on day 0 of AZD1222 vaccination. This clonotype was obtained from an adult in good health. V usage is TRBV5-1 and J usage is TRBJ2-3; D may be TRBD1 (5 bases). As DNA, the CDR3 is TGCGCCAGCAGCTTGGGATCCGGGTCAGGGGATACGCAGTATTTT. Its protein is CASSLGSGSGDTQYF.